The 17 T cell receptor beta chains reported below all come from one sample, sequenced in a study of blood T cell repertoires in COVID-19. The table came from immunoSEQ multiplex PCR; TCRdb's copy has only in-frame clones and leaves some out. This sample has over 25,000 clones, with approximately 80% found just once. Input material: peripheral blood. The receptors were gathered from a man in his sixties or seventies with active COVID-19.

The chain has TRBV6-5 and TRBJ1-3; 7 nucleotides agree with TRBD1. The CDR3 is made up of 15 amino acids. Losses at the gene ends were 5 bases for V and 0 bases for J; bases not matched to a gene: 4. Germline CDR1 MNHEY, CDR2 SVGAGI. The CDR3 nucleotides are TGTGCCAGCAGTACAGGGGCGAACTCTGGAAACACCATATATTTT. Residues: CASSTGANSGNTIYF.

V usage is TRBV3-1 (or the pseudogene TRBV3-2) and J usage is TRBJ1-1, with TRBD1 as a possible D gene (5 bases). V lost 2 bases, J lost 10 bases, and 14 bases lay in between. Germline values: CDR1 LGHDT, CDR2 YNNKEL (reference sequence). The CDR3 is 13 amino acids. Here the CDR3 DNA reads TGTGCCAGCAGCCAAAGGGTACGGGGGGGAGCTTTCTTT. Its protein product is CASSQRVRGGAFF.

The chain couples TRBV11-3 to TRBJ2-4; TRBD1 might be the D (5 bases). Deletions cut 9 bases from V and 1 base from J, with 10 bases between. CDR1 and CDR2 from the germline V gene are SGHNT and YENEEA. There are 13 residues in the CDR3. CDR3 residues: CASGASAKNIQYF. CDR3 nucleotide sequence: TGTGCCAGTGGGGCTTCGGCCAAAAACATTCAGTACTTC.

The chain is built from TRBV7-7 and TRBJ1-5; the D gene is possibly TRBD1 (6 bases). The CDR3 extends over 17 amino acids. Trimming took off 3 bases at V and 0 bases at J, with 15 bases between the two ends. The germline V gene encodes CDR1 SSHAT and CDR2 FNYEAQ (reference sequence). CDR3 sequence (DNA): TGTGCCAGCAGCTTCGGGAACAGGGTCAATAGCAATCAGCCCCAGCATTTT. Translated, it gives CASSFGNRVNSNQPQHF.

This clone was seen a single time. The V and J genes are TRBV7-3 and TRBJ2-1, with 10 bases lining up with TRBD2. The CDR3 has 16 amino acids. The junction had 9 bases not matched to a gene; V was cut back by 1 base and J by 9 bases. Germline-derived CDR1 and CDR2 are SGHTA and FQGTGA. CDR3 sequence: CASSLMPSGGAGEQFF. As DNA, the CDR3 is TGTGCCAGCAGCTTAATGCCCAGCGGGGGGGCCGGTGAGCAGTTCTTC.

V gene TRBV7-2 combines with J gene TRBJ1-2; D unclear. The V gene lost 4 bases and the J gene lost 4 bases, with 13 bases spanning the gap. Germline CDR1 is SGHTA and CDR2 is FQGNSA. The CDR3 length is 14 residues. The chain's CDR3 is CASSSYDIRYGYTF. The CDR3 DNA is TGTGCCAGCAGCTCCTATGACATCCGCTATGGCTACACCTTC. The full variable domain, in which reference TRBV7-2 and TRBJ1-2 provide the parts outside the CDR3, is GAGVSQSPSNKVTEKGKDVELRCDPISGHTALYWYRQSLGQGLEFLIYFQGNSAPDKSGLPSDRFSAERTGGSVSTLTIQRTQQEDSAVYLCASSSYDIRYGYTFGSGTRLTVV.

V is TRBV12-3 or TRBV12-4 and J is TRBJ1-4; a possible D gene is TRBD1 (6 bases). The CDR3 contains 13 residues. Trimming left V 3 bases short and J 10 bases short, with 12 bases between. CDR3 in amino acids: CASSLGGGGKLFF. The CDR3 DNA follows: TGTGCCAGCAGTTTGGGGGGGGGCGGAAAACTGTTTTTT.

On this clone itself: The same CDR3 also results from other DNA sequences found in this sample. V and J are TRBV7-2 and TRBJ2-5; the D is unclear. This CDR3 has 11 residues. Between the trimmed V and J ends, which lost 5 bases and 2 bases, there was a span of 3 bases. Germline-derived CDR1 and CDR2 are SGHTA and FQGNSA. The CDR3 loop reads CASSPQETQYF. The CDR3 DNA is TGTGCCAGCAGCCCACAAGAGACCCAGTACTTC.

A few counts support this clone. CDR3 in amino acids: CASSFGTPNTEAFF. Written as DNA, the CDR3 is TGCGCCAGCAGCTTCGGGACACCCAACACTGAAGCTTTCTTT. The chain uses TRBV5-1 and TRBJ1-1, with D tentatively TRBD1 (6 bases). The germline V gene encodes CDR1 SGHRS and CDR2 YFSETQ. This CDR3 has 14 amino acids. Trimming removed 2 bases at V and 2 bases at J, with 10 bases between.

This chain links TRBV11-3 with TRBJ2-7; D is unclear. Germline V lookup: CDR1 SGHNT, CDR2 YENEEA. The CDR3 has 15 amino acids. V lost 0 bases to trimming and J lost 1 base, with 10 bases between them. The DNA for the CDR3 is TGTGCCAGCAGCTTAGATCCATCCAGGTCCTACGAGCAGTACTTC. This encodes CASSLDPSRSYEQYF.

The chain has TRBV6-2 or TRBV6-3 and TRBJ2-7; D perhaps matches TRBD1 (6 bases). With 2 bases removed from V and 2 bases from J, the gap between germline ends came to 10 bases. The V gene's germline CDR1 is MNHEY and CDR2 SVGEGT. The length of the CDR3 is 14 residues. The DNA for the CDR3 is TGTGCCAGCAGTTACCCGCAGGGGACCTACGAGCAGTACTTC. Encoded protein: CASSYPQGTYEQYF.

The chain uses TRBV15 and TRBJ2-7; a possible D gene is TRBD1 (5 bases). The ends were cut back, 0 bases at V and 2 bases at J, with 11 bases in the middle. Germline CDR1 LNHNV, CDR2 YYDKDF (reference sequence). The CDR3 loop spans 15 amino acids. CDR3 bases: TGTGCCACCAGCAGAGATTCATACAGGCCCTACGAGCAGTACTTC. As protein: CATSRDSYRPYEQYF.

The chain carries TRBV10-3 and TRBJ2-3; weak D call: TRBD2 (7 bases). Germline-derived CDR1 and CDR2 are ENHRY and SYGVKD. CDR3 length: 15 amino acids. V lost 7 bases and J lost 3, with 17 bases in between. In nucleotides, the CDR3 is TGTGCCATCAAGGGGGGGCGCTTTCGGACAGATACGCAGTATTTT. This codes for CAIKGGRFRTDTQYF.

V usage is TRBV28 and J usage is TRBJ2-1; D perhaps matches TRBD2 (5 bases). Trimming removed 7 bases at V and 10 bases at J, with 14 bases between. Germline CDR1 MDHEN, CDR2 SYDVKM. The CDR3 contains 12 residues. In DNA form, the CDR3 reads TGTGCCAGCACCCTACTAGGACGCGAGCAGTTCTTC. Protein: CASTLLGREQFF.

This clone was observed a single time. A much larger clone differs by one base, so this may be a read error. This chain links TRBV7-9 with TRBJ1-1; 7 nucleotides match TRBD1. V gave up 5 bases and J gave up 1 base; unmatched junction bases: 1. There are 13 residues in the CDR3. Germline V CDR1 and CDR2: SEHNR, FQNEAQ (reference sequence). The CDR3 region is CASSRDRNTEAFF. CDR3 sequence (DNA): TGTGCCAGCAGCCGGGACAGGAACACTGAAGCTTTCTTT. The variable domain in full, with the rest retrieved from reference TRBV7-9 and TRBJ1-1, is DTGVSQNPRHKITKRGQNVTFRCDPISEHNRLYWYRQTLGQGPEFLTYFQNEAQLEKSRLLSDRFSAERPKGSFSTLEIQRTEQGDSAMYLCASSRDRNTEAFFGQGTRLTVV.

The rearrangement links TRBV19 to TRBJ1-2; D gene ambiguous. The CDR3 is 12 residues long. V was cut by 6 bases and J by 5 bases, with 10 bases left in between. The germline V gene has CDR1 LNHDA and CDR2 SQIVND (reference sequence). Written as DNA, the CDR3 is TGTGCCAGTAGCAGTTATGATTATGGCTACACCTTC. This translates into CASSSYDYGYTF.

The DNA for the CDR3 is TGCAGCGCAGGACAGGGGTCCTATGGCTACACCTTC. This codes for CSAGQGSYGYTF. The J gene is TRBJ1-2, the V gene TRBV29-1, with 9 nucleotides matching TRBD1. The CDR3 runs to 12 residues. With 7 bases clipped from V and 4 bases from J, the junction kept 4 bases outside the gene matches. CDR1 is SQVTM, CDR2 ANQGSEA, per germline.